What follows are 10 T cell receptor beta chains derived from one specimen sequenced in a study of T cell responses to AZD1222 COVID-19 vaccine. Measured with immunoSEQ multiplex PCR; TCRdb has only the in-frame clones, and not every one. The sample includes about 140,000 clones, about 90% seen only once; the top ten take 2.9%. Specimen: peripheral blood, collected on day 0 of AZD1222 vaccination. The origin of the receptors is an adult in good health.

The genes are TRBV7-2 and TRBJ2-5, with D tentatively TRBD1 (6 bases). With 1 base removed from V and 1 base from J, the gap between germline ends came to 7 bases. From germline, CDR1 is SGHTA and CDR2 FQGNSA. The CDR3 contains 14 residues. CDR3 region: CASSLDRVQETQYF. Written as DNA, the CDR3 is TGTGCCAGCAGCTTAGACAGGGTCCAAGAGACCCAGTACTTC.

This clone appeared a few times. V is TRBV27 and J is TRBJ2-7; 9 bases fit TRBD1. Trimming removed 2 bases from V and 7 bases from J; junction bases left unmatched: 12. The CDR3 contains 16 residues. Germline CDR1 is MNHEY and CDR2 is SMNVEV (reference sequence). CDR3 nucleotides: TGTGCCAGCAGTTTACCCGCGTCACAGGGGGCTAGAGAGCAGTACTTC. Amino acids: CASSLPASQGAREQYF.

V usage is TRBV6-2 or TRBV6-3 and J usage is TRBJ1-1; tentatively, D is TRBD1 (5 bases). Between the trimmed V and J ends, which lost 0 bases and 10 bases, there was a span of 9 bases. This CDR3 is 12 amino acids long. Germline V gene sequence: CDR1 MNHEY, CDR2 SVGEGT. The CDR3 region is CASSYSRGGAFF. CDR3 DNA sequence: TGTGCCAGCAGTTACTCTCGGGGGGGAGCTTTCTTT.

The rearrangement links TRBV29-1 to TRBJ1-2; D might be TRBD1 (6 bases). The CDR3 length is 14 residues. V shed 3 bases and J shed 0 bases, with 11 bases lying between them. Germline values: CDR1 SQVTM, CDR2 ANQGSEA. The CDR3 sequence is CSVDRGSANYGYTF. The CDR3, as DNA: TGCAGCGTTGACAGGGGATCGGCTAACTATGGCTACACCTTC.

The chain has TRBV5-5 and TRBJ2-1; maybe TRBD2 (5 bases). Germline V lookup: CDR1 SGHKS, CDR2 YYEKEE (reference sequence). The CDR3 has 15 residues. Trimming stripped 0 bases from V and 8 bases from J, with 15 bases between. CDR3 nucleotide sequence: TGTGCCAGCAGCTTGGTGGACTCACCTTACGATGAGCAGTTCTTC. Translating it yields CASSLVDSPYDEQFF.

This clone has only one observation. The J gene is TRBJ1-5, the V gene TRBV7-6, with D possibly being TRBD1 (6 bases). Germline V CDR1 and CDR2: SGHVS, FNYEAQ. V was shortened by 5 bases and J by 7 bases, with 18 bases between the two germline ends. The length of the CDR3 is 15 residues. The CDR3 sequence is CASSASPRGGQPQHF. The CDR3 nucleotides are TGTGCCAGCAGCGCTAGCCCCAGGGGAGGGCAGCCCCAGCATTTT.

The rearrangement links TRBV4-1 to TRBJ2-3, with TRBD1 matching over 10 bases. Trimming at V came to 4 bases and at J to 2 bases, leaving 3 bases not matched to a gene. The germline V gene encodes CDR1 MGHRA and CDR2 YSYEKL. CDR3 size: 15 residues. The CDR3, as DNA: TGCGCCAGCAGCCCCGGGACAGGGGACACAGATACGCAGTATTTT. It translates to CASSPGTGDTDTQYF.

The rearrangement joins TRBV21-1 to TRBJ2-1; TRBD2 is the table's D call and was not checked against the DNA. TRBV21-1 is designated a pseudogene. The CDR3 consists of 22 residues. CDR3 sequence reads: CASSKKKILGLAGGVIHNEQFF. The CDR3 bases are TGTGCCAGCAGCAAAAAAAAGATCCTCGGGCTAGCGGGAGGGGTGATACACAATGAGCAGTTCTTC.

The chain couples TRBV7-8 to TRBJ1-1; a possible D gene is TRBD1 (5 bases). There are 15 residues in the CDR3. Deletions cut 1 base from V and 5 bases from J, with 14 bases between. The V gene's germline CDR1 is SGHVS and CDR2 FQNEAQ. The CDR3 DNA reads TGTGCCAGCAGCTTAGTAGCGGGGGGGAGAACTGAAGCTTTCTTT. This codes for CASSLVAGGRTEAFF.

This clone was observed a single time. The CDR3 DNA is TGTGCCAGCAGACAGGGGGATTTAAATCAGCCCCAGCATTTT. Amino acids: CASRQGDLNQPQHF. The chain has TRBV6-6 and TRBJ1-5; 8 nucleotides line up with TRBD1. CDR1 is MNHNY and CDR2 is SVGAGI in the germline V gene (reference sequence). J was trimmed by 4 bases and V by 6 bases; bases with no gene match: 5. The CDR3 is 14 residues long.